This T cell receptor (beta chain) was identified during a study of T cell responses to AZD1222 COVID-19 vaccine. As regards this clone: Its antigen is still unknown.

Germline V gene sequence: CDR1 SQVTM, CDR2 ANQGSEA. The CDR3 is 11 amino acids. V was shortened by 6 bases and J by 3 bases, with 9 bases between the two germline ends. General study points: Every sample of the repertoires postdated the peak T cell response. Vaccination with two AZD1222 doses was followed by a rise in Spike-specific TCR breadth and depth. Clonal diversity was possibly underestimated, and white British individuals and females predominated among donors. Baseline seropositivity characterized only a handful of AZD1222 recipients.

TCRdb's copy holds only in-frame clones and misses some; the assay was immunoSEQ multiplex PCR. The sample lists 120,000 or so clones, 80% to 90% seen once, with roughly 20% in the top ten. The rearrangement links TRBV29-1 to TRBJ2-7, with D perhaps matching TRBD1 (6 bases). The specimen comprised peripheral blood, sampled on day 0 of MenACWY control vaccination. This TCR was recovered from an adult in good health. The CDR3, as DNA: TGCAGCGTGGGGACAATCTACGAGCAGTACTTC. Its protein product is CSVGTIYEQYF.